The 4 T cell receptor beta chains presented below share a single source sample, sequenced in a study of shared clonotypes between healthy human individuals (dated by TCRdb to the early 2020s). The receptor library was made with the immunoSEQ multiplex PCR assay. TCRdb mirrors the immuneACCESS table, restricted to in-frame sequences. Some clones are absent from its copies; in checked studies, under half trace to an unresolved V gene, and the reason for the others is unknown. The sample records fewer than 600,000 clones, around three quarters of which are singletons. The ten biggest clones cover around 11% of the sample. Sample: PBMCs. All receptors derive from a woman between 35 and 50 years old in good health. Some clones in this sample may be carry-over from other donors' samples.

V is TRBV7-2 and J is TRBJ2-1; 8 nucleotides line up with TRBD2. V shed 2 bases and J 7 bases; nucleotides not matched to a gene: 10. Germline V gives CDR1 SGHTA, CDR2 FQGNSA. This CDR3 is 16 amino acids long. As DNA, the CDR3 is TGTGCCAGCAGCTTATCGACCAGCGGGAGTCGGAATGAGCAGTTCTTC. It codes for CASSLSTSGSRNEQFF.

The rearrangement joins TRBV7-2 to TRBJ2-7; no reliable D call. Deletions cut 3 bases from V and 3 bases from J, with 12 bases between. Germline lookup yields CDR1 SGHTA and CDR2 FQGNSA. The CDR3 sequence is 14 residues long. DNA of the CDR3: TGTGCCAGCAGCTTCCCCTTTGGATTCTACGAGCAGTACTTC. The encoded protein is CASSFPFGFYEQYF.

The CDR3 bases are TGCAGCGTTTTCGTCTCGGGACGGGGCTCCTACGAGCAGTACTTC. The encoded protein is CSVFVSGRGSYEQYF. The rearrangement links TRBV29-1 to TRBJ2-7; either TRBD1 or TRBD2 may fit D (5 bases each). This CDR3 has 15 amino acids. The germline V and J ends were trimmed by 5 bases and 0 bases, with 17 bases remaining between them. Germline loops: CDR1 SQVTM, CDR2 ANQGSEA.

V and J are TRBV5-1 and TRBJ2-7; 8 bases map to TRBD1. Germline loops: CDR1 SGHRS, CDR2 YFSETQ. V shed 4 bases and J 3 bases; nucleotides not matched to a gene: 9. The CDR3 has 15 amino acids. The CDR3 DNA reads as TGCGCCAGCAGCCCCTCAGGGGGCGCCTTCTACGAGCAGTACTTC. Translated: CASSPSGGAFYEQYF.